Presented here are 23 T cell receptor beta chains from one specimen sequenced in a study of human T cells and chemical hapten exposure. Described time point: patch test 1, 2 weeks after DPC sensitization. Stated treatment: therapeutic diphenylcyclopropenone sensitization with weekly scalp DPC. TCRdb redid the calling of the RACE reads with MiXCR, one entry per CDR3 protein. The sample contains some 340,000 distinct CDR3 sequences, around 7% of which appear only once. The sequencing used whole blood, collected in connection with sensitization to the hapten diphenylcyclopropenone (DPC). The receptor source for this set is a woman aged 18-35 years with alopecia areata. Some clones in this sample may be carry-over from other donors' samples.

In this sample, this clonotype turned up many times. The V gene is TRBV12-3 or TRBV12-4, the J gene TRBJ1-4; D uncertain. There are 17 residues in the CDR3. V was trimmed by 1 base and J by 8 bases, leaving 20 bases between them. CDR3 amino acids: CASSLGLGRYGDEKLFF. DNA of the CDR3: TGTGCCAGCAGTTTAGGACTCGGCAGGTATGGCGACGAAAAACTGTTTTTT.

The chain recombines TRBV19 with TRBJ1-5; D might be TRBD1 (6 bases). V was trimmed by 5 bases and J by 5 bases, leaving 22 bases between them. The CDR3 runs to 17 residues. The germline V gene encodes CDR1 LNHDA and CDR2 SQIVND (reference sequence). The CDR3 DNA reads as TGTGCCAGTAGTCTCCTACAGGGACTCAGCGACGATCAGCCCCAGCATTTT. It yields the protein CASSLLQGLSDDQPQHF.

The chain has TRBV28 and TRBJ1-4; no firm D call. This CDR3 has 12 residues. Trimming removed 10 bases at V and 11 bases at J, with 17 bases between. Germline-derived CDR1 and CDR2 are MDHEN and SYDVKM. The CDR3 nucleotides are TGTGCCACCGTTTCCCAGTCCGACAAACTGTTTTTT. This translates into CATVSQSDKLFF.

This clonotype has more than one count but fewer than ten. The chain joins TRBV19 to TRBJ2-1; 8 nucleotides agree with TRBD2. The CDR3 contains 13 residues. CDR1 LNHDA and CDR2 SQIVND come from the germline V gene (reference sequence). Trimming took 6 bases from V and 5 from J; bases not matched to a gene: 3. CDR3 sequence: CASRLRGDNEQFF. DNA for the CDR3: TGTGCCAGTAGGTTGCGGGGGGACAATGAGCAGTTCTTC.

This clonotype has a handful of counts. V gene TRBV25-1 combines with J gene TRBJ1-1; possible D gene TRBD1, 6 bases. V was clipped by 3 bases and J by 2 bases, with 10 bases between them. The CDR3 covers 14 residues. The germline gives CDR1 MGHDK, CDR2 SYGVNS. The CDR3 region is CASSELRGNTEAFF. The CDR3 DNA follows: TGTGCCAGCAGTGAGCTCAGGGGAAACACTGAAGCTTTCTTT.

There are a few counts of this clonotype. The gene calls are TRBV7-6 and TRBJ1-6; D gene unclear. This CDR3 region has 14 residues. Germline CDR1 and CDR2: SGHVS and FNYEAQ. The V and J ends lost 6 bases and 3 bases respectively, with 9 bases between them. The CDR3 here is CASSRVGYNSPLHF. The CDR3 nucleotides are TGTGCCAGCAGTCGAGTGGGCTATAATTCACCCCTCCACTTT.

This clonotype was detected ten times or more. This chain connects TRBV6-6 to TRBJ2-3; tentatively, D is TRBD2 (6 bases). The V end lost 6 bases, the J end lost 5 bases, and 15 bases lay between the germline ends. From germline, CDR1 is MNHNY and CDR2 SVGAGI (reference sequence). The CDR3 covers 14 residues. CDR3 DNA sequence: TGTGCCAGCAGCCGAGAAAGGGGAGGAGATACGCAGTATTTT. This gives the protein CASSRERGGDTQYF.

This clonotype was seen only a few times. V gene TRBV14 combines with J gene TRBJ2-3; D is perhaps TRBD2 (5 bases). The CDR3 is 13 residues long. Germline V lookup: CDR1 SGHDN, CDR2 FVKESK. Trimming stripped 7 bases from V and 2 bases from J, with 10 bases between. The CDR3, as DNA: TGTGCCAGCAAGGGCGGGTACACAGATACGCAGTATTTT. Protein: CASKGGYTDTQYF.

This clonotype was seen a handful of times. This chain joins TRBV7-9 and TRBJ2-7, with TRBD1 matching over 7 bases. V was clipped by 4 bases and J by 2 bases; unmatched bases: 11. CDR1 is SEHNR, CDR2 FQNEAQ, per germline (reference sequence). The CDR3 runs 16 residues. DNA for the CDR3: TGTGCCAGCAGCTCAGCCCCGGGACAGCCGACCTACGAGCAGTACTTC. Translating it yields CASSSAPGQPTYEQYF.

The genes are TRBV7-9 and TRBJ1-1, with 7 bases matching TRBD1. Per the germline V gene, CDR1 is SEHNR and CDR2 is FQNEAQ (reference sequence). After removal of 2 bases from V and 5 bases from J, the junction contained 8 bases not matched to a gene. The CDR3 is 15 residues long. The CDR3 DNA is TGTGCCAGCAGCTTAAGGGGGACAGTCGGAACTGAAGCTTTCTTT. Its translation: CASSLRGTVGTEAFF.

The chain links TRBV20-1 to TRBJ2-7; 7 bases match TRBD2. CDR1 is DFQATT, CDR2 SNEGSKA, per germline (reference sequence). This CDR3 comprises 13 residues. V trimming: 5 bases; J trimming: 5 bases; junction bases outside the gene matches: 9. CDR3 nucleotide sequence: TGCAGTGCTCCGGGACTACCAAAGAACGAGCAGTACTTC. It codes for CSAPGLPKNEQYF.

The chain links TRBV27 to TRBJ2-7; D possibly corresponds to TRBD2 (6 bases). This CDR3 is built from 13 residues. The V and J ends lost 3 bases and 6 bases respectively, with 12 bases between them. The germline V gene has CDR1 MNHEY and CDR2 SMNVEV (reference sequence). CDR3 DNA: TGTGCCAGCAGTTTGCGGGGAACGGGCGAGCAGTACTTC. Amino acid sequence: CASSLRGTGEQYF.

This clonotype showed up just a few times. The rearrangement joins TRBV29-1 to TRBJ1-4, with D possibly matching TRBD1 (5 bases). The CDR3 extends over 13 amino acids. Germline values: CDR1 SQVTM, CDR2 ANQGSEA. The V end lost 4 bases, the J end lost 7 bases, and 13 bases lay between the germline ends. The CDR3 spells CSVVIGAGEKLFF. As DNA, the CDR3 is TGCAGCGTTGTAATAGGGGCAGGTGAAAAACTGTTTTTT.

The chain joins TRBV4-2 to TRBJ2-6; D ambiguous. Germline CDR1 and CDR2: LGHNA and YNFKEQ. V was trimmed by 4 bases and J by 0 bases, leaving 7 bases between them. The CDR3 sequence is 15 residues long. The CDR3 DNA reads TGTGCCAGCAGCCCACGTGCCTCTGGGGCCAACGTCCTGACTTTC. Translated, it gives CASSPRASGANVLTF.

This rearrangement joins TRBV7-2 to TRBJ1-5; D not certain. Trimming stripped 0 bases from V and 3 bases from J, with 9 bases between. This CDR3 contains 15 residues. Germline V gene data show CDR1 as SGHTA and CDR2 as FQGNSA. Here the CDR3 reads CASSLATVNNQPQHF. The CDR3 nucleotides read TGTGCCAGCAGCTTAGCTACAGTTAACAATCAGCCCCAGCATTTT.

This clonotype was detected many times. The chain joins TRBV6-6 to TRBJ1-3; a possible D gene is TRBD1 (5 bases). Germline V gene lookup returns CDR1 MNHNY and CDR2 SVGAGI (reference sequence). The CDR3 runs 16 residues. Trimming took off 4 bases at V and 0 bases at J, with 13 bases between the two ends. In DNA form, the CDR3 reads TGTGCCAGCAGTTCACCGGGGCACCACTCTGGAAACACCATATATTTT. It codes for CASSSPGHHSGNTIYF.

This clonotype was recorded a few times. The chain uses TRBV27 and TRBJ2-7, with TRBD2 as a possible D gene (6 bases). Germline V gives CDR1 MNHEY, CDR2 SMNVEV (reference sequence). The CDR3 is 15 amino acids. V was shortened by 6 bases and J by 0 bases, with 15 bases between the two germline ends. As DNA, the CDR3 is TGTGCCAGCAGACTTTCCGGGGAGGCCTCCTACGAGCAGTACTTC. Its protein is CASRLSGEASYEQYF.

In its sample, this clonotype was seen a few times. This chain links TRBV7-2 with TRBJ1-2; D gene unclear. The V end was cut by 1 base, the J end by 6 bases, with 18 bases between. CDR1 SGHTA and CDR2 FQGNSA come from the germline V gene. The CDR3 covers 16 residues. CDR3: CASSLVAMVGKDGYTF. CDR3 bases: TGTGCCAGCAGCTTAGTAGCCATGGTGGGGAAGGATGGCTACACCTTC.

This clonotype was counted ten times or more. The chain recombines TRBV4-2 with TRBJ1-4, with D unclear. CDR1 and CDR2 from the germline V gene are LGHNA and YNFKEQ. Trimming cost V 0 bases and J 0 bases, with 20 bases left between them. There are 20 residues in the CDR3. The CDR3, as DNA: TGTGCCAGCAGCCAAGAGTCGGTCTTCACCCTCCGGACAACTAATGAAAAACTGTTTTTT. Residues: CASSQESVFTLRTTNEKLFF.

The CDR3 loop is CASSQGTPYGYTF. CDR3 DNA sequence: TGTGCCAGCAGCCAGGGGACACCCTATGGCTACACCTTC. The chain recombines TRBV11-2 with TRBJ1-2, with D possibly being TRBD1 (6 bases). V lost 5 bases and J 4 bases, leaving 11 bases between the germline ends. Per the germline V gene, CDR1 is SGHAT and CDR2 is FQNNGV. The CDR3 runs to 13 residues.

This clonotype was seen repeatedly, ten times or more. The rearrangement links TRBV6-2 or TRBV6-3 to TRBJ2-3; 7 bases map to TRBD1. The V segment lost 6 bases and the J segment 2 bases; nucleotides outside the gene matches: 2. Germline CDR1 MNHEY, CDR2 SVGEGT. The CDR3 length is 13 residues. CDR3 in amino acids: CASRGQYTDTQYF. The CDR3 DNA follows: TGTGCCAGCAGGGGACAGTACACAGATACGCAGTATTTT.

This clonotype was seen a handful of times. The rearrangement links TRBV12-3 or TRBV12-4 to TRBJ2-5; D ambiguous. V gave up 4 bases and J gave up 0 bases, with 12 bases separating them. The CDR3 is 15 residues long. The CDR3, as DNA: TGTGCCAGCAGTTCCTCTTTACAGTACCAAGAGACCCAGTACTTC. It yields the protein CASSSSLQYQETQYF.

The chain employs TRBV13 and TRBJ2-3; tentative D call: TRBD2 (5 bases). The V gene's germline CDR1 is PRHDT and CDR2 FYEKMQ (reference sequence). V was trimmed by 4 bases and J by 0 bases, leaving 14 bases between them. The CDR3 extends over 16 amino acids. The CDR3 DNA reads as TGTGCCAGCAGCTCCCCTTCGGGGTCCAGCACAGATACGCAGTATTTT. Translated: CASSSPSGSSTDTQYF.